This TCR beta chain was recorded in a study of blood T cell repertoires in COVID-19 (dated by TCRdb to 2020 to 2022). As for the study more broadly: Samples covering the acute and convalescent phases of COVID-19 were provided by collaborators in the United States, Italy and Spain. Where available, HLA class I and class II types were obtained from metadata supplied by the sample provider rather than from assay-based typing. The repertoires were released in a freely available public database meant as a resource for research on the immune response to SARS-CoV-2. A de-identified subject ID, COVID-19 status, age in years and sex were almost always included in the sample metadata. Samples were obtained from the ongoing ImmuneRACE study (first 160 participants) and from some 1,300 subjects provided by 6 global collaborators. Deeply sampled blood TCRbeta repertoires from subjects exposed to, actively infected with, or recovered from COVID-19 were included in the dataset. The material from the prospective study consisted of cDNA or gDNA derived from T cells, B-cell-depleted T cells, or PBMCs. Overall results and qualifications from the work: Clinical and demographic metadata were provided uncurated, with the amount varying by source and participant.

Whole blood was collected in K2EDTA tubes by collaborating institutions according to the institutions' own protocols. For TCRbeta analysis, collaborator samples were shipped as frozen whole blood, as isolated PBMCs, or as DNA extracted from either sample type. As encoded in the germline V gene, CDR1 is LGHNA while CDR2 is YSLEER. For this chain, trimming is 4 bases at the V end and 2 bases at the J end, and the number of junction bases without a gene match is 6. Including the terminal cysteine and phenylalanine, the CDR3 comprises 15 residues. Of all the DNA, just the CDR3 is kept, 45 bases in frame from base 1. The immunoSEQ Assay, a bias-controlled multiplex PCR, was used to amplify TCRbeta CDR3 regions from genomic DNA. Per the authors' processing: Nucleated cell counts per sample were estimated from amplification of reference gene primers within the assay. To quantify the absolute abundance of each unique TCRbeta CDR3 rearrangement, sequence reads were collapsed and filtered. For each sample, productive Simpson clonality was calculated as the square root of Simpson's diversity index over productive rearrangements. The immuneACCESS repertoire file appears here via TCRdb, limited to in-frame rearrangements. These files lack a portion of the clones; in checked studies, under half of the deficit traces to unresolved V genes, and the cause of the others is not known. The V and J calls and clone size are taken from that table; D and trimming were inferred from the DNA. Counted in this sample were approximately 250,000 clones; under 90% of them appeared once. The top ten hold 4.2% of the sample.

A note on this clone: Its antigen remains unidentified. Base-call qualities are not available, and no considerably larger clone is one nucleotide away.

The chain joins TRBV4-3 to TRBJ2-3, and 7 junction bases match TRBD1. This TCR was recovered from a man aged 55 to 69 with acute or convalescent COVID-19. Sequences were obtained from peripheral blood. The CDR3 region reads CASSLRKGATDTQYF. The bases are TGCGCCAGCAGCCTACGTAAGGGGGCCACAGATACGCAGTATTTT.